This T cell receptor beta chain was recovered during a study of cytomegalovirus exposure and HLA in healthy donors. Overall study results and limits: CMV serostatus was the only recorded immune exposure for donors. Follow-up analysis later connected one missense variant in DCLRE1C with trimming of TCR beta V- and J-genes.

The CDR3 is 15 residues long. The germline V gene has CDR1 PRHDT and CDR2 FYEKMQ (reference sequence). The junction had 11 bases not matched to a gene; V was cut back by 9 bases and J by 4 bases. It was with 60 Vbeta and 13 Jbeta primers that the PCR ran. Authors' methods: An analysis performed later counted around 86 million unique TCR beta chains (roughly 11 million of them shared). Clones were sequenced by immunoSEQ multiplex PCR, and TCRdb holds only the in-frame ones, with some missing. Clone size and the V and J calls come from that table; the DNA yielded D and trimming. The sample has about 160,000 clones, over 75% seen once. In its sample, this clone was seen a few times. Its antigen is currently unknown.

The sequenced sample was PBMCs. The chain links TRBV13 to TRBJ2-2; 7 bases match TRBD1. This TCR was recovered from a man aged 40-50 years in good health and CMV-seronegative. CDR3 residues: CASTTTGTGTGELFF. CDR3 sequence (DNA): TGTGCCAGTACCACGACAGGGACGGGCACCGGGGAGCTGTTTTTT.